A selection of T cell receptor beta chains follows, all from one sample in a study of T cell repertoires in cytomegalovirus infection. Each CDR3 protein is one row after TCRdb ran MiXCR on the reads. The sample has fewer than 550,000 distinct CDR3 sequences, 11% seen once; the top ten hold roughly a tenth. The sequencing input was PBMCs. These receptors came from a human donor in good health (CMV status not recorded). Some clones in this sample may be carry-over from other donors' samples. Each CDR3 is given with its conserved first and last residue. A D gene is named only where the DNA matches it firmly. Clone size is shown for a subset of rows, as once, few, many or a class of expanded clone.

size: many
D: NA
V: TRBV7-3
J: TRBJ2-5
CDR3: CASSRGGNPGETQYF
DNA: TGTGCCAGCTCCCGAGGGGGGAACCCGGGGGAGACCCAGTACTTC

size: few
D: TRBD1
V: TRBV10-3
J: TRBJ1-5
CDR3: CAISSQGGSNQPQHF
DNA: TGTGCCATCAGTTCGCAGGGGGGGAGCAATCAGCCCCAGCATTTT

size: many
D: NA
V: TRBV6-4
J: TRBJ2-1
CDR3: CASSPEMGELNEQFF
DNA: TGTGCCAGCAGTCCCGAAATGGGGGAACTTAATGAGCAGTTCTTC

size: few
D: NA
V: TRBV29-1
J: TRBJ2-2
CDR3: CSVVGSGPGTGELFF
DNA: TGCAGCGTTGTGGGGAGCGGGCCGGGAACCGGGGAGCTGTTTTTT

size: many
D: TRBD2
V: TRBV12-3/TRBV12-4
J: TRBJ2-3
CDR3: CASSSGLASTDTQYF
DNA: TGTGCCAGCAGTTCTGGACTAGCGAGCACAGATACGCAGTATTTT

size: many
D: TRBD1
V: TRBV6-1
J: TRBJ2-7
CDR3: CASSRTGGASQEQYF
DNA: TGTGCCAGCAGTAGGACAGGGGGCGCATCTCAAGAGCAGTACTTC

size: NA
D: NA
V: TRBV20-1
J: TRBJ1-6
CDR3: CSAKSGGSVNSPLHF
DNA: TGCAGTGCAAAATCGGGCGGGAGCGTTAATTCACCCCTCCACTTT

size: NA
D: NA
V: TRBV14
J: TRBJ2-7
CDR3: CASSQAATPTLRDYEQYF
DNA: TGTGCCAGCAGCCAAGCCGCCACCCCGACACTCAGGGACTACGAGCAGTACTTC

size: many
D: TRBD2
V: TRBV19
J: TRBJ2-2
CDR3: CASSPGLAGVGELFF
DNA: TGTGCCAGTAGTCCGGGACTAGCGGGAGTCGGGGAGCTGTTTTTT

size: few
D: TRBD2
V: TRBV20-1
J: TRBJ2-3
CDR3: CSARDLAGVSTDTQYF
DNA: TGCAGTGCTAGAGATCTAGCGGGGGTGAGCACAGATACGCAGTATTTT

size: many
D: TRBD1
V: TRBV7-9
J: TRBJ1-1
CDR3: CASSLNQGGTEAFF
DNA: TGTGCCAGCAGCTTAAACCAGGGGGGCACTGAAGCTTTCTTT

size: few
D: TRBD1
V: TRBV12-3/TRBV12-4
J: TRBJ2-3
CDR3: CASSLATGAVDTQYF
DNA: TGTGCCAGCAGTTTAGCTACAGGGGCCGTAGATACGCAGTATTTT

size: many
D: NA
V: TRBV7-9
J: TRBJ2-4
CDR3: CASSAQGAKNIQYF
DNA: TGTGCCAGCAGCGCCCAGGGGGCCAAAAACATTCAGTACTTC

size: many
D: NA
V: TRBV2
J: TRBJ2-1
CDR3: CASSPERGGGQFF
DNA: TGTGCCAGCAGCCCAGAGCGGGGAGGGGGGCAGTTCTTC

size: NA
D: NA
V: TRBV14
J: TRBJ2-5
CDR3: CASSHRHRQETQYF
DNA: TGTGCCAGCAGCCATAGACACCGCCAAGAGACCCAGTACTTC

size: many
D: NA
V: TRBV28
J: TRBJ2-3
CDR3: CASRSTTDTQYF
DNA: TGTGCCAGCCGGTCGACCACAGATACGCAGTATTTT

size: many
D: NA
V: TRBV11-2
J: TRBJ2-3
CDR3: CASSLDQADTQYF
DNA: TGTGCCAGCAGCTTAGATCAGGCGGATACGCAGTATTTT

size: many
D: NA
V: TRBV15
J: TRBJ1-5
CDR3: CATKQGDSNQPQHF
DNA: TGTGCCACCAAACAGGGCGATAGCAATCAGCCCCAGCATTTT

size: NA
D: NA
V: TRBV6-2/TRBV6-3
J: TRBJ2-5
CDR3: CASSYSGWQETQYF
DNA: TGTGCCAGCAGTTACTCCGGGTGGCAAGAGACCCAGTACTTC

size: many
D: NA
V: TRBV7-3
J: TRBJ2-1
CDR3: CASSLDSNNEQFF
DNA: TGTGCCAGCAGCTTAGACAGTAACAATGAGCAGTTCTTC

size: many
D: NA
V: TRBV7-2
J: TRBJ2-2
CDR3: CASSSSPGELFF
DNA: TGTGCCAGCAGCTCAAGTCCCGGGGAGCTGTTTTTT

size: NA
D: TRBD1
V: TRBV19
J: TRBJ1-2
CDR3: CASSLWTGKSGYTF
DNA: TGTGCCAGTAGTCTATGGACAGGGAAGTCTGGCTACACCTTC

size: many
D: NA
V: TRBV7-2
J: TRBJ2-7
CDR3: CASSLTRSSYEQYF
DNA: TGTGCCAGCAGCTTAACCAGGAGCTCCTACGAGCAGTACTTC

size: many
D: NA
V: TRBV23-1
J: TRBJ2-7
CDR3: CASSQSNSFYEQYF
DNA: TGCGCCAGCAGTCAATCGAACAGCTTCTACGAGCAGTACTTC

size: few
D: TRBD1
V: TRBV5-5
J: TRBJ1-4
CDR3: CASSWGQANEKLFF
DNA: TGTGCCAGCAGCTGGGGACAGGCGAATGAAAAACTGTTTTTT

size: many
D: NA
V: TRBV15
J: TRBJ1-2
CDR3: CATSSNLNRARGYTF
DNA: TGTGCCACCAGCAGCAACCTAAACAGGGCACGGGGCTACACCTTC

size: many
D: TRBD1
V: TRBV19
J: TRBJ2-1
CDR3: CASSTGTGVDEQFF
DNA: TGTGCCAGTAGTACCGGGACAGGGGTGGATGAGCAGTTCTTC

size: many
D: TRBD1
V: TRBV9
J: TRBJ1-4
CDR3: CASSGGTGYNEKLFF
DNA: TGTGCCAGCAGCGGTGGGACAGGCTATAATGAAAAACTGTTTTTT

size: many
D: TRBD1
V: TRBV10-3
J: TRBJ2-1
CDR3: CAISESAGGPEQFF
DNA: TGTGCCATCAGTGAGTCAGCAGGGGGTCCTGAGCAGTTCTTC

size: many
D: TRBD2
V: TRBV7-2
J: TRBJ2-1
CDR3: CASSQAWTSGRTYNEQFF
DNA: TGTGCCAGCAGCCAAGCCTGGACTAGCGGGAGAACCTACAATGAGCAGTTCTTC

size: many
D: TRBD2
V: TRBV12-3/TRBV12-4
J: TRBJ2-3
CDR3: CASSYGTRALAKTDTQYF
DNA: TGTGCCAGCAGTTATGGGACTAGGGCGCTTGCGAAAACAGATACGCAGTATTTT

size: many
D: TRBD1
V: TRBV11-2
J: TRBJ2-1
CDR3: CASSLGPQGVLYNEQFF
DNA: TGTGCCAGCAGCTTAGGCCCACAGGGGGTTCTGTACAATGAGCAGTTCTTC

size: few
D: NA
V: TRBV19
J: TRBJ1-2
CDR3: CASSIGSSYGYTF
DNA: TGTGCCAGTAGTATAGGATCGAGCTATGGCTACACCTTC

size: many
D: TRBD1
V: TRBV20-1
J: TRBJ1-4
CDR3: CSARDRGQEWNEKLFF
DNA: TGCAGTGCTAGAGACCGGGGACAGGAGTGGAATGAAAAACTGTTTTTT

size: many
D: NA
V: TRBV29-1
J: TRBJ1-1
CDR3: CSADSDLSEAFF
DNA: TGCAGCGCCGACTCGGACCTCTCTGAAGCTTTCTTT

size: few
D: NA
V: TRBV9
J: TRBJ2-1
CDR3: CASSGPRGGASYNEQFF
DNA: TGTGCCAGCAGCGGTCCCCGAGGCGGGGCTTCCTACAATGAGCAGTTCTTC

size: many
D: NA
V: TRBV11-2
J: TRBJ2-7
CDR3: CASSFTEGGSSYEQYF
DNA: TGTGCCAGCAGCTTCACCGAGGGGGGTAGCTCCTACGAGCAGTACTTC

size: many
D: TRBD1
V: TRBV7-7
J: TRBJ2-2
CDR3: CASSSGKGAANTGELFF
DNA: TGTGCCAGCAGCTCCGGGAAGGGGGCGGCGAACACCGGGGAGCTGTTTTTT

size: many
D: NA
V: TRBV11-2
J: TRBJ1-1
CDR3: CASSFSLPGTEAFF
DNA: TGTGCCAGCAGCTTTTCCCTTCCGGGCACTGAAGCTTTCTTT

size: NA
D: NA
V: TRBV5-1
J: TRBJ2-1
CDR3: CASSLDTPPRFEQFF
DNA: TGCGCCAGCAGCTTGGACACACCCCCGAGATTTGAGCAGTTCTTC

size: many
D: TRBD1
V: TRBV20-1
J: TRBJ1-2
CDR3: CSARASPGQDSNYGYTF
DNA: TGCAGTGCTAGAGCTTCCCCGGGACAGGACAGTAACTATGGCTACACCTTC

size: NA
D: NA
V: TRBV7-3
J: TRBJ1-2
CDR3: CASSLTSGSSYGYTF
DNA: TGTGCCAGCAGCCTAACGTCAGGGTCGAGCTATGGCTACACCTTC

size: many
D: NA
V: TRBV19
J: TRBJ1-1
CDR3: CASSSALVNTEAFF
DNA: TGTGCCAGTAGTAGTGCTCTCGTGAACACTGAAGCTTTCTTT

size: many
D: NA
V: TRBV11-2
J: TRBJ1-2
CDR3: CASSFGGSVNYGYTF
DNA: TGTGCCAGCAGCTTTGGGGGGTCGGTCAACTATGGCTACACCTTC

size: many
D: NA
V: TRBV7-6
J: TRBJ2-7
CDR3: CASSWDGYEQYF
DNA: TGTGCCAGCAGCTGGGACGGTTACGAGCAGTACTTC

size: many
D: NA
V: TRBV6-1
J: TRBJ2-1
CDR3: CASSEALLRNEQFF
DNA: TGTGCCAGCAGTGAGGCCCTCCTGAGGAATGAGCAGTTCTTC

size: NA
D: TRBD2
V: TRBV20-1
J: TRBJ2-1
CDR3: CSANSGRAPGDEQFF
DNA: TGCAGTGCCAACAGCGGGAGGGCCCCGGGCGATGAGCAGTTCTTC

size: NA
D: NA
V: TRBV19
J: TRBJ1-5
CDR3: CASRGRSSNQPQHF
DNA: TGTGCCAGTAGGGGACGGTCGAGCAATCAGCCCCAGCATTTT

size: many
D: NA
V: TRBV20-1
J: TRBJ1-2
CDR3: CSAGEPRGYGYTF
DNA: TGCAGTGCTGGGGAACCCCGGGGCTATGGCTACACCTTC

size: NA
D: TRBD1
V: TRBV28
J: TRBJ2-3
CDR3: CASSTTGDTDTQYF
DNA: TGTGCCAGCAGTACCACAGGGGACACAGATACGCAGTATTTT

size: once
D: NA
V: TRBV7-4
J: TRBJ1-1
CDR3: CANSLVGDTEAFF
DNA: TGTGCCAACAGCTTGGTCGGGGACACTGAAGCTTTCTTT

size: few
D: TRBD1
V: TRBV6-1
J: TRBJ2-1
CDR3: CASSEPGTGKQFF
DNA: TGTGCCAGCAGTGAGCCCGGGACAGGCAAGCAGTTCTTC

size: few
D: NA
V: TRBV4-2
J: TRBJ2-7
CDR3: CASSQVSTSSYEQYF
DNA: TGTGCCAGCAGCCAAGTCTCAACAAGCTCCTACGAGCAGTACTTC

size: many
D: NA
V: TRBV6-6
J: TRBJ1-4
CDR3: CASSHGVSNEKLFF
DNA: TGTGCCAGCAGCCATGGGGTATCTAATGAAAAACTGTTTTTT

size: many
D: NA
V: TRBV11-3
J: TRBJ2-1
CDR3: CASSRTGLRDNEQFF
DNA: TGTGCCAGCAGCCGAACGGGACTGCGCGACAATGAGCAGTTCTTC

size: many
D: TRBD1
V: TRBV12-3/TRBV12-4
J: TRBJ1-4
CDR3: CASSSGTGVEKLFF
DNA: TGTGCCAGCAGTTCCGGGACAGGGGTGGAAAAACTGTTTTTT

size: many
D: NA
V: TRBV6-5
J: TRBJ2-1
CDR3: CASSSSPHNEQFF
DNA: TGTGCCAGCAGTTCTAGTCCCCACAATGAGCAGTTCTTC

size: many
D: NA
V: TRBV7-2
J: TRBJ2-5
CDR3: CASRAYRVQKETQYF
DNA: TGTGCCAGCAGAGCTTACAGGGTTCAAAAGGAGACCCAGTACTTC

size: many
D: NA
V: TRBV7-8
J: TRBJ2-5
CDR3: CASSATGIGTQYF
DNA: TGTGCCAGCAGCGCCACAGGGATAGGGACCCAGTACTTC